The clone carrying this T cell receptor (beta chain) has just one count. This sample stems from a study of blood T cell repertoires in COVID-19. Sequenced by immunoSEQ multiplex PCR; TCRdb stores in-frame clones only, minus some. Found here are more than 120,000 clones, around nine tenths of them singletons; the top ten hold about 9.4%. This CDR3 is 15 amino acids long. V shed 0 bases and J 5 bases; nucleotides not matched to a gene: 3. Germline values: CDR1 LGHNA, CDR2 YSLEER. The specimen sequenced was peripheral blood. This receptor was identified in a woman between 45 and 65 years old with active or convalescent COVID-19. This chain joins TRBV4-3 and TRBJ2-3; the match to TRBD2 covers 9 bases. The CDR3 loop reads CASSQDRSGGDTQYF. The CDR3 nucleotides are TGCGCCAGCAGCCAAGATCGTAGCGGGGGAGATACGCAGTATTTT.